This TCR beta chain was profiled in a study of CD8 T cells in ankylosing spondylitis. General study results and limits: In the blood and synovial fluid of reactive arthritis, some motif variants had been previously reported. Disease-linked clones were found to be CD8+ and relatively rare in peripheral blood. Significantly higher representation of disease-linked clones was reported for matched ankylosing spondylitis synovial fluid.

Points on this clonotype: Its target is unknown.

CDR1 is SGHRS and CDR2 is YFSETQ in the germline V gene. V lost 3 bases and J 2 bases, leaving 10 bases between the germline ends. The CDR3 extends over 14 amino acids. Making use of molecular barcodes, quantitative 5'-RACE generated TCR beta libraries. MiXCR, run by TCRdb on the 5' RACE reads, gives a single entry per CDR3 protein. The table lists 150,000 to 200,000 distinct CDR3 sequences, under 14% of them singletons. Input material: blood, either unsorted or a sorted T cell fraction (not recorded which). V gene TRBV5-1 combines with J gene TRBJ2-3, with D tentatively TRBD1 or TRBD2 (5 bases each). The receptor was derived from a male donor with ankylosing spondylitis or in good health (not recorded which). The CDR3 loop is CASSSGTATDTQYF. DNA of the CDR3: TGCGCCAGCAGCTCTGGGACGGCCACAGATACGCAGTATTTT.